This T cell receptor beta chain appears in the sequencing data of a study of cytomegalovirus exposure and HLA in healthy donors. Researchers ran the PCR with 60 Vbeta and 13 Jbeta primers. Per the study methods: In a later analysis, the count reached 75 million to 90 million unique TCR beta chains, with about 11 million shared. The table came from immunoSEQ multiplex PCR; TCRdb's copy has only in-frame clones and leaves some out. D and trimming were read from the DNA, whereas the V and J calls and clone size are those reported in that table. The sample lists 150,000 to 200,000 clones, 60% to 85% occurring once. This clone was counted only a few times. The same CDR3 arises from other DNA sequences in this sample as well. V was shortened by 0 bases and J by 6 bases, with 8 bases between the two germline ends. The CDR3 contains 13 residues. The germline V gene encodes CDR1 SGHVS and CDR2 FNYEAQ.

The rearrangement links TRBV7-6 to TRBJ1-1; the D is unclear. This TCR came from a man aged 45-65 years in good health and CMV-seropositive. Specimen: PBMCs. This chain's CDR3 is CASSLALQAEAFF. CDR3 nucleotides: TGTGCCAGCAGCTTAGCGCTGCAGGCTGAAGCTTTCTTT.